These 30 T cell receptor beta chains were all obtained from the same sample, sequenced in a study of OX40 agonist ivuxolimab in advanced cancers. This table comes from immunoSEQ multiplex PCR, and its TCRdb copy is limited to in-frame clones, with some not included. The profile shows tens of thousands of clones, nearly 90% of them singletons. Sequenced here: CD4+ or CD8+ T cells sorted from blood, sampled in a trial of the OX40 agonist ivuxolimab. The source of these receptors is an adult with an advanced solid tumor such as melanoma, head and neck, liver or kidney cancer.

The genes are TRBV19 and TRBJ1-1, with D possibly TRBD1 on 6 matching bases. V was clipped by 10 bases and J by 8 bases, with 29 bases between them. This CDR3 spans 16 amino acids. Per the germline V gene, CDR1 is LNHDA and CDR2 is SQIVND (reference sequence). CDR3 amino acids: CATTDPSGRFRGEAFF. The CDR3, as DNA: TGTGCCACCACTGACCCCTCCGGCCGCTTCAGGGGCGAAGCTTTCTTT.

The CDR3 nucleotides read TGTGCCAGTAGTATCCTAGGAACTGGAAACACCATATATTTT. Translation gives CASSILGTGNTIYF. This chain uses TRBV19 with TRBJ1-3; D unresolved. The germline gives CDR1 LNHDA, CDR2 SQIVND (reference sequence). The CDR3 is 14 amino acids. V was clipped by 3 bases and J by 2 bases, with 8 bases between them. Drawing the rest from reference TRBV19 and TRBJ1-3, the complete variable domain is DGGITQSPKYLFRKEGQNVTLSCEQNLNHDAMYWYRQDPGQGLRLIYYSQIVNDFQKGDIAEGYSVSREKKESFPLTVTSAQKNPTAFYLCASSILGTGNTIYFGEGSWLTVV.

This chain joins TRBV28 and TRBJ1-5; D gene ambiguous. CDR3 length: 12 residues. V was shortened by 6 bases and J by 4 bases, with 7 bases between the two germline ends. Germline lookup yields CDR1 MDHEN and CDR2 SYDVKM. CDR3 in amino acids: CASRVQNQPQHF. CDR3 nucleotide sequence: TGTGCCAGCAGAGTGCAGAATCAGCCCCAGCATTTT.

This chain joins TRBV6-5 and TRBJ1-6; 7 positions agree with TRBD1. Germline CDR1 is MNHEY and CDR2 is SVGAGI. V lost 0 bases to trimming and J lost 7 bases; unmatched junction nucleotides: 3. This CDR3 is 15 amino acids long. CDR3 DNA: TGTGCCAGCAGTTACTCGGGACAGTTAAATTCACCCCTCCACTTT. Its translation: CASSYSGQLNSPLHF.

This sequence joins TRBV10-3 and TRBJ2-1; no reliable D call. This CDR3 contains 12 residues. Germline assignment: CDR1 ENHRY and CDR2 SYGVKD. V dropped 7 bases and J dropped 5 bases, with 9 bases sitting between them. This chain's CDR3 is CAIKGRNNEQFF. CDR3 bases: TGTGCCATCAAAGGCAGGAACAATGAGCAGTTCTTC.

This clone was observed a few times. A read error may produce the germline difference seen at one junction end. This chain links TRBV7-7 with TRBJ1-6; D may be TRBD1 (6 bases). Germline V gives CDR1 SSHAT, CDR2 FNYEAQ (reference sequence). The CDR3 consists of 13 residues. As DNA, the CDR3 is TGTGCTAGCAGCTTAGGGGGAGATTCACCCCTCCACTTT. Its translation: CASSLGGDSPLHF. Full variable domain (remainder filled in from reference TRBV7-7 and TRBJ1-6): GAGVSQSPRYKVTKRGQDVTLRCDPISSHATLYWYQQALGQGPEFLTYFNYEAQPDKSGLPSDRFSAERPEGSISTLTIQRTEQRDSAMYRCASSLGGDSPLHFGNGTRLTVT.

V is TRBV2 and J is TRBJ1-5; 7 bases agree with TRBD1. This CDR3 has 14 residues. The ends lost 8 bases at V and 4 bases at J; junction bases unmatched: 8. Per the germline V gene, CDR1 is SNHLY and CDR2 is FYNNEI. CDR3 residues: CASGGGGGNQPQHF. The CDR3 DNA is TGTGCCAGCGGAGGGGGCGGTGGGAATCAGCCCCAGCATTTT.

This clone was seen only a few times. The chain links TRBV25-1 to TRBJ2-1, with TRBD1 matching over 8 bases. This CDR3 is built from 13 residues. J lost 6 bases, V lost 4 bases, and 2 bases had no gene match. CDR1 is MGHDK, CDR2 SYGVNS, per germline. The CDR3 nucleotides read TGTGCCAGCAGTGTAACAGGGGGCAATGAGCAGTTCTTC. Amino acid sequence: CASSVTGGNEQFF.

Here the CDR3 DNA reads TGTGCCAGCAGCCCAGGGGGGAACACCATATATTTT. Protein: CASSPGGNTIYF. The rearrangement links TRBV7-9 to TRBJ1-3; 7 bases align to TRBD1. Germline V gives CDR1 SEHNR, CDR2 FQNEAQ (reference sequence). This CDR3 is 12 amino acids long. The V segment lost 5 bases and the J segment 7 bases; nucleotides outside the gene matches: 2.

J is TRBJ2-2 and V is TRBV7-2; TRBD2 matches 11 bases. There are 17 residues in the CDR3. Trimming at V came to 4 bases and at J to 4 bases, leaving 8 bases not matched to a gene. Germline V gene lookup returns CDR1 SGHTA and CDR2 FQGNSA. CDR3 nucleotides: TGTGCCAGCAGCTCGAGGGGACTAGCGGATAGCACCGGGGAGCTGTTTTTT. Amino acid sequence: CASSSRGLADSTGELFF.

The chain has TRBV20-1 and TRBJ2-3, with D maybe TRBD1 (5 bases). The CDR3 sequence is 11 residues long. The V end was cut by 4 bases, the J end by 4 bases, with 6 bases between. CDR1 is DFQATT and CDR2 is SNEGSKA in the germline V gene (reference sequence). Here the CDR3 DNA reads TGCAGTGCTATGACAGCAGATACGCAGTATTTT. This codes for CSAMTADTQYF.

This clone was found once. The rearrangement uses TRBV28 and TRBJ1-2, with 10 bases fitting TRBD1. This CDR3 spans 19 amino acids. The junction had 22 bases not matched to a gene; V was cut back by 4 bases and J by 8 bases. Germline CDR1 and CDR2: MDHEN and SYDVKM. The DNA of the CDR3 is TGTGCCAGCAGTTCACCGTTTATGACAGGGGGCTCAGTAGGTATCGGCTACACCTTC. This sequence encodes CASSSPFMTGGSVGIGYTF.

V and J are TRBV5-6 and TRBJ1-2; D not resolved. The CDR3 is made up of 12 amino acids. Trimming stripped 3 bases from V and 8 bases from J, with 11 bases between. The germline V gene has CDR1 SGHDT and CDR2 YYEEEE. The CDR3 region has the DNA TGTGCCAGCAGCTGGACTTGGCAGGGCTACACCTTC. It translates to CASSWTWQGYTF.

This chain connects TRBV10-3 to TRBJ1-2; TRBD1 is a possible D gene (6 bases). In germline, CDR1 is ENHRY, CDR2 SYGVKD. V was pared by 5 bases and J by 0 bases, with 10 bases between. This CDR3 region has 14 residues. For the CDR3, the DNA is TGTGCCATCAGTCTCGGACAGTCTAACTATGGCTACACCTTC. It yields the protein CAISLGQSNYGYTF.

The V call is TRBV19, the J call TRBJ2-3; the match to TRBD1 covers 7 bases. J was trimmed by 4 bases and V by 8 bases; bases with no gene match: 12. Germline V gives CDR1 LNHDA, CDR2 SQIVND (reference sequence). This CDR3 has 15 amino acids. The CDR3 DNA reads as TGTGCCAGTCAGGACAGGTCGGCAACGGCAGATACGCAGTATTTT. It yields the protein CASQDRSATADTQYF.

The CDR3 sequence: CASSPLDSVATEAFF. The DNA of the CDR3 is TGTGCCAGCTCACCGCTGGACAGTGTGGCCACTGAAGCTTTCTTT. This chain uses TRBV18 with TRBJ1-1; D may be TRBD1 (6 bases). V dropped 3 bases and J dropped 4 bases, with 15 bases sitting between them. Germline V CDR1 and CDR2: KGHSH, LQKENI. The CDR3 is 15 residues long.

The chain uses TRBV28 and TRBJ1-1, with TRBD1 as a possible D gene (6 bases). Germline CDR1 reads MDHEN; CDR2 reads SYDVKM. The V end was cut by 5 bases, the J end by 10 bases, with 20 bases between. This CDR3 spans 14 amino acids. CDR3 in DNA: TGTGCCAGCAGTACCGAATCGAGGGGGTTGGGAGCTTTCTTT. Translation: CASSTESRGLGAFF.

V is TRBV6-4 and J is TRBJ1-2; 7 nucleotides agree with TRBD1. Germline CDR1 and CDR2: MRHNA and SNTAGT. This CDR3 is built from 17 residues. Losses at the gene ends were 3 bases for V and 2 bases for J; bases not matched to a gene: 12. CDR3 region: CASSEYGIAGQNYGYTF. The CDR3 bases are TGTGCCAGCAGTGAATACGGAATAGCGGGACAGAACTATGGCTACACCTTC.

V gene TRBV5-4 combines with J gene TRBJ1-2; no clear D gene. The CDR3 runs 14 residues. CDR1 and CDR2 from the germline V gene are SGHNT and YYREEE (reference sequence). Trimming cost V 0 bases and J 4 bases, with 10 bases left between them. CDR3 sequence: CASSLAGVAYGYTF. The CDR3 DNA reads TGTGCCAGCAGCTTGGCTGGGGTGGCCTATGGCTACACCTTC.

This chain links TRBV7-8 with TRBJ2-1; TRBD1 matches 10 bases. CDR3 size: 16 residues. The J segment lost 0 bases and the V segment lost 5 bases, leaving 4 bases of the junction unmatched. Per germline, CDR1 SGHVS and CDR2 FQNEAQ. The chain's CDR3 is CASSLGTGASYNEQFF. In DNA, the CDR3 is TGTGCCAGCAGCCTAGGGACAGGGGCCTCCTACAATGAGCAGTTCTTC.

The rearrangement joins TRBV25-1 to TRBJ2-1; D remains unclear. V lost 7 bases, J lost 7 bases, and 8 bases lay in between. The germline V gene encodes CDR1 MGHDK and CDR2 SYGVNS. This CDR3 spans 11 amino acids. CDR3 in amino acids: CASTKQNEQFF. CDR3 nucleotide sequence: TGTGCCAGCACTAAACAGAATGAGCAGTTCTTC.

The rearrangement uses TRBV28 and TRBJ2-1, with D unresolved. The CDR3 extends over 12 amino acids. CDR1 MDHEN and CDR2 SYDVKM come from the germline V gene. V lost 5 bases and J lost 7, with 9 bases in between. CDR3 sequence: CASSAPPNEQFF. The CDR3 coding sequence is TGTGCCAGCAGTGCCCCGCCTAATGAGCAGTTCTTC.

This chain uses TRBV28 with TRBJ1-1; tentatively, D is TRBD1 (6 bases). Germline assignment: CDR1 MDHEN and CDR2 SYDVKM. This CDR3 has 16 amino acids. V gave up 4 bases and J gave up 11 bases, with 26 bases separating them. CDR3 loop: CASSWPPSIRGGRAFF. CDR3 nucleotides: TGTGCCAGCAGTTGGCCCCCTTCTATCCGAGGGGGGCGTGCTTTCTTT.

The J gene is TRBJ1-1, the V gene TRBV28; the D is unclear. Trimming stripped 2 bases from V and 5 bases from J, with 6 bases between. CDR1 and CDR2 (germline): MDHEN, SYDVKM. The CDR3 contains 12 residues. CDR3 bases: TGTGCCAGCAGTTTAATATATACTGAAGCTTTCTTT. Its protein is CASSLIYTEAFF.

The genes are TRBV7-8 and TRBJ2-6, with no clear D. The CDR3 is 16 residues long. CDR1 and CDR2 (germline): SGHVS, FQNEAQ. Trimming shortened V by 8 bases and J by 0 bases, and 14 bases separated the two germline ends. CDR3 bases: TGTGCCAGCCATTCCGGACGGGTCTCTGGGGCCAACGTCCTGACTTTC. Encoded protein: CASHSGRVSGANVLTF. Together with reference TRBV7-8 and TRBJ2-6, the CDR3 gives the full variable domain: GAGVSQSPRYKVAKRGQDVALRCDPISGHVSLFWYQQALGQGPEFLTYFQNEAQLDKSGLPSDRFFAERPEGSVSTLKIQRTQQEDSAVYLCASHSGRVSGANVLTFGAGSRLTVL.

The V and J genes are TRBV7-2 and TRBJ2-7; 10 positions match TRBD1. The CDR3 runs 15 residues. Germline values: CDR1 SGHTA, CDR2 FQGNSA. V shed 3 bases, J shed 8 bases, and the junction held 10 bases outside the gene matches. The CDR3 region is CASSLGRDRGFKQYF. The CDR3 DNA reads TGTGCCAGCAGCTTGGGCCGGGACAGGGGTTTTAAGCAGTACTTC. Variable domain in full (rest from reference TRBV7-2 and TRBJ2-7): GAGVSQSPSNKVTEKGKDVELRCDPISGHTALYWYRQSLGQGLEFLIYFQGNSAPDKSGLPSDRFSAERTGGSVSTLTIQRTQQEDSAVYLCASSLGRDRGFKQYFGPGTRLTVT.

The rearrangement joins TRBV7-3 to TRBJ2-1; D is unclear. The V gene lost 4 bases and the J gene lost 9 bases, with 13 bases spanning the gap. The germline V gene encodes CDR1 SGHTA and CDR2 FQGTGA. The CDR3 totals 13 residues. The CDR3 is CASSSSTNGEQFF. The DNA of the CDR3 is TGTGCCAGCAGCTCAAGCACCAATGGTGAGCAGTTCTTC.

The chain recombines TRBV27 with TRBJ2-6; 9 bases are shared with TRBD1. The CDR3 is 16 residues long. After removal of 5 bases from V and 3 bases from J, the junction contained 5 bases not matched to a gene. Looked up from germline, CDR1 is MNHEY and CDR2 is SMNVEV (reference sequence). CDR3 nucleotides: TGTGCCAGCAGTCCGGGACAGGGCCTTGGGGCCAACGTCCTGACTTTC. The encoded protein is CASSPGQGLGANVLTF.

The DNA for the CDR3 is TGTGCCAGCAGCCCCGGGACATTGCCCGGCTACACCTTC. It yields the protein CASSPGTLPGYTF. The chain recombines TRBV6-5 with TRBJ1-2; TRBD1 is a possible D gene (6 bases). Trimming took off 6 bases at V and 8 bases at J, with 16 bases between the two ends. Germline V lookup: CDR1 MNHEY, CDR2 SVGAGI. This CDR3 contains 13 residues.

The V and J genes are TRBV5-1 and TRBJ1-3, with D unresolved. Germline CDR1 is SGHRS and CDR2 is YFSETQ. V gave up 4 bases and J gave up 0 bases, with 14 bases separating them. The CDR3 has 16 residues. The CDR3 DNA reads as TGCGCCAGCAGCGCCGGCGTCTATCCCTCTGGAAACACCATATATTTT. It is translated as CASSAGVYPSGNTIYF. Filled out from reference TRBV5-1 and TRBJ1-3, the complete variable domain reads KAGVTQTPRYLIKTRGQQVTLSCSPISGHRSVSWYQQTPGQGLQFLFEYFSETQRNKGNFPGRFSGRQFSNSRSEMNVSTLELGDSALYLCASSAGVYPSGNTIYFGEGSWLTVV.